The 8 T cell receptor beta chains in this list originate from one sample, sequenced in a study of control samples from healthy donors and cancer patients. The assay was immunoSEQ multiplex PCR, and TCRdb's table has in-frame clones only and misses some. The sample records about 150,000 clones, approximately 93% being singletons. Sequencing was performed on blood. The origin of the receptors is a man younger than 30 in good health.

This chain joins TRBV7-2 and TRBJ2-7; TRBD1 agrees at 9 bases. J gave up 6 bases and V 5 bases, and 11 bases lay outside the gene matches. This CDR3 contains 15 residues. Germline V CDR1 and CDR2: SGHTA, FQGNSA. CDR3: CASSPRDREITEQYF. The CDR3 coding sequence is TGTGCCAGCAGCCCCCGGGACAGGGAGATCACCGAGCAGTACTTC.

The chain recombines TRBV4-1 with TRBJ1-5, with D perhaps TRBD1 (5 bases). The CDR3 is made up of 18 amino acids. The germline CDR1 and CDR2 sequences are MGHRA and YSYEKL. The V gene lost 3 bases and the J gene lost 4 bases, with 22 bases spanning the gap. The CDR3 spells CASSQNPGLEDPNQPQHF. DNA of the CDR3: TGCGCCAGCAGCCAGAACCCGGGGCTGGAGGACCCTAATCAGCCCCAGCATTTT.

The chain links TRBV30 to TRBJ1-6; 7 nucleotides align to TRBD1. CDR1 is GTSNPN, CDR2 SVGIG, per germline (reference sequence). This CDR3 contains 14 residues. Trimming cost V 3 bases and J 4 bases; bases outside gene matches: 3. CDR3 DNA sequence: TGTGCCTGGAGCGGGGACAGTTATAATTCACCCCTCCACTTT. It specifies CAWSGDSYNSPLHF.

The chain employs TRBV6-6 and TRBJ2-1; 11 nucleotides align to TRBD2. The CDR3 is made up of 16 amino acids. The germline V gene has CDR1 MNHNY and CDR2 SVGAGI (reference sequence). V trimming: 6 bases; J trimming: 5 bases; junction bases outside the gene matches: 9. The CDR3 region is CASSLTSGTADNEQFF. DNA of the CDR3: TGTGCCAGCAGCCTGACTAGCGGGACGGCGGACAATGAGCAGTTCTTC.

The chain recombines TRBV6-2 or TRBV6-3 with TRBJ1-1; D call uncertain. The CDR3 loop spans 12 amino acids. Germline V gene data show CDR1 as MNHEY and CDR2 as SVGEGT. Trimming shortened V by 6 bases and J by 3 bases, and 8 bases separated the two germline ends. The CDR3 DNA reads TGTGCCAGCAGCTCACGGTACACTGAAGCTTTCTTT. Encoded protein: CASSSRYTEAFF.

The genes are TRBV27 and TRBJ2-3, with unresolved D. The CDR3 has 15 residues. Trimming removed 5 bases from V and 1 base from J, with 13 bases in between. In germline, CDR1 is MNHEY, CDR2 SMNVEV (reference sequence). CDR3 loop: CASSPIPIGTDTQYF. For the CDR3, the DNA is TGTGCCAGCAGTCCCATACCGATCGGCACAGATACGCAGTATTTT.

CDR3 amino acids: CASSQRELAGVYQYF. The DNA for the CDR3 is TGCGCCAGCAGCCAAAGAGAACTAGCGGGGGTTTATCAGTACTTC. The chain recombines TRBV4-1 with TRBJ2-7, with TRBD2 matching 11 bases. Germline V gene sequence: CDR1 MGHRA, CDR2 YSYEKL. V gave up 2 bases and J gave up 10 bases; unmatched junction bases: 10. The CDR3 extends over 15 amino acids.

The chain has TRBV19 and TRBJ1-2, with TRBD1 identical over 8 bases. The germline V gene has CDR1 LNHDA and CDR2 SQIVND (reference sequence). V lost 5 bases, J lost 2 bases, and 4 bases stayed unmatched. The CDR3 runs to 14 residues. The CDR3 reads CASSARTGNYGYTF. CDR3 sequence (DNA): TGTGCCAGTAGTGCACGGACAGGGAACTATGGCTACACCTTC. Using reference TRBV19 and TRBJ1-2 for the parts outside the CDR3, the full variable domain is DGGITQSPKYLFRKEGQNVTLSCEQNLNHDAMYWYRQDPGQGLRLIYYSQIVNDFQKGDIAEGYSVSREKKESFPLTVTSAQKNPTAFYLCASSARTGNYGYTFGSGTRLTVV.